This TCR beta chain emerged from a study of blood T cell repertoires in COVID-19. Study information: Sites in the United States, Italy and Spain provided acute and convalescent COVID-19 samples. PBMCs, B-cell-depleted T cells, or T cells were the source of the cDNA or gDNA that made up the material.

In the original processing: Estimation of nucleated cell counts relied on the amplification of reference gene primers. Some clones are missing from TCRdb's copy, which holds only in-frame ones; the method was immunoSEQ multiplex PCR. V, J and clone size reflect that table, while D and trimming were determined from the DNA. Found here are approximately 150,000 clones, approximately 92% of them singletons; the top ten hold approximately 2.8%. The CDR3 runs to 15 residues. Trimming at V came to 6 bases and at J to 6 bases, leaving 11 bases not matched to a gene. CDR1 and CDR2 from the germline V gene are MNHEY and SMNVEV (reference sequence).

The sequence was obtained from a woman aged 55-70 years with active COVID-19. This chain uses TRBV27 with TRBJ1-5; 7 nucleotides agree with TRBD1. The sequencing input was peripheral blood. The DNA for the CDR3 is TGTGCCAGCAGCCCCCGGGACAGTCATCGTCAGCCCCAGCATTTT. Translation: CASSPRDSHRQPQHF.